This T cell receptor beta chain was obtained from a study of CD8 T cells in ankylosing spondylitis (dated by TCRdb to 2016 to 2017). Notes on the research overall: T cell receptor beta repertoires were profiled in healthy donors and ankylosing spondylitis patients so that disease-linked TCR variants could be found. The whole study cohort included 95 to 130 healthy donors and some 27 ankylosing spondylitis patients. Peripheral blood samples were taken, and synovial fluid was additionally collected from ankylosing spondylitis patients.

Germline trimming amounts to 6 bases on V and 8 bases on J, with 9 as the count of junction bases outside the gene matches. The CDR3 goes from the cysteine to the phenylalanine over 14 residues. Just the 42-base CDR3 DNA is kept, in frame starting at base 1. CDR1 and CDR2 are drawn from the germline V gene: KGHDR, SFDVKD. This clonotype was detected only a few times. The specificity of this receptor is unknown. There are no base qualities to consult, and no much larger clone falls within one base. The reads were generated on an Illumina HiSeq 2500. Quantitative 5'-RACE with molecular barcodes was used to prepare TCR beta libraries. Concerning the study's data processing: Disease-linked TCR variants were identified with a new computational method built on a probabilistic model of VDJ rearrangement. TCRdb reran the public reads through fastp at Q25 and MiXCR, keeping productive beta chains. Each CDR3 protein gets just one entry, which takes the most common genes and DNA from the rows behind it. These V and J calls derive from TCRdb rather than the authors' analysis. In this sample the table shows about 240,000 distinct CDR3 sequences, about 10% of which occur a single time. The ten largest clones represent under 7% of the sample.

On the study overall, not on this receptor specifically: Significant enrichment of the disease-linked clones was reported in matched synovial fluid samples from ankylosing spondylitis patients. Some motif variants had previously been reported in the synovial fluid and blood of reactive arthritis patients, which suggests shared mechanisms of disease initiation. The disease-linked clones had a CD8+ phenotype and were found at relatively low frequencies in peripheral blood. A TCR beta motif made up of several highly homologous amino acid variants appeared to be characteristic of blood from ankylosing spondylitis patients.

The V and J genes are TRBV24-1 and TRBJ2-1; TRBD2 lines up with 7 middle nucleotides. The sequencing sample was made of blood, either unsorted or a sorted T cell fraction (not recorded which). This TCR was sampled from a male donor with ankylosing spondylitis or in good health (not recorded which). The sequence in DNA is TGTGCCACCAGTCTTGGCGGGAGCCGAGATGAGCAGTTCTTC. Its product reads: CATSLGGSRDEQFF.